The 10 T cell receptor beta chains below were found in one sample sequenced in a study of CXCR3-negative and CXCR3-positive naive CD8 T cells (dated by TCRdb to about 2019). On the study overall, not on this receptor specifically: Compared with CXCR3-negative naive cells, CXCR3-positive naive cells had TRB CDR3s with higher hydrophobicity (lower Kidera factor 4), lower energy, and higher strength and volume indices.

Instrument on record: NextSeq 550. The Human TCR Profiling Kit (MiLaboratory) was used to prepare UMI-labeled 5' RACE TRB cDNA libraries. TCRdb reprocessed the public reads and reports one entry per CDR3 protein sequence, without DNA. The sample's own table lists around 66,000 distinct CDR3 sequences. The top ten constitute 4% to 5.5% of the sample. These receptors have no identified antigens. Source material: naive CXCR3+ CD8+ T cells from blood. In light of the paper, this sample's cell subset or site label describes: CD45RO-CCR7+CD27+CD95- naive CD8+ T cells expressing CXCR3 (TNR3+). These receptors all stem from a human donor in good health. Some clones in this sample may be carry-over from other donors' samples.

The chain's CDR3 is CSVPWSSDGQDGYTF. The chain employs TRBV29-1 and TRBJ1-2; the TRBD1 assignment by TCRdb is unverifiable without DNA. There are 15 residues in the CDR3. Germline CDR1 and CDR2: SQVTM and ANQGSEA.

The J gene is TRBJ1-2, the V gene TRBV29-1. The V gene's germline CDR1 is SQVTM and CDR2 ANQGSEA. This CDR3 region has 13 residues. The CDR3 sequence: CSVPNANNYGYTF.

In terms of frequency, this clonotype is medium-sized. This CDR3 reads CASSQDLQGASYEQYF. This chain links TRBV4-3 with TRBJ2-7; TCRdb selects TRBD1, and the lack of DNA leaves this call unchecked. The CDR3 has 16 amino acids. Germline-derived CDR1 and CDR2 are LGHNA and YSLEER.

The V and J genes are TRBV29-1 and TRBJ2-1. CDR3 length: 12 residues. The germline V gene has CDR1 SQVTM and CDR2 ANQGSEA. CDR3 sequence reads: CSVRTDLNEQFF.

The chain has TRBV23-1 and TRBJ2-2; the TCRdb D gene call, TRBD1, has no DNA to confirm it. TRBV23-1 is noted as an ORF with a role that remains uncertain. CDR3 length: 17 residues. CDR3 in amino acids: CASSQSRIRDNTGELFF.

This chain links TRBV5-6 with TRBJ2-1; absent DNA, TCRdb's TRBD2 call cannot be checked. Germline CDR1 is SGHDT and CDR2 is YYEEEE. The CDR3 covers 17 residues. CDR3 loop: CASSRTSGSSAYNEQFF.

V is TRBV4-1 and J is TRBJ1-1. The CDR3 sequence is 13 residues long. Germline CDR1 is MGHRA and CDR2 is YSYEKL. The CDR3 here is CASSRPAQTEAFF.

The rearrangement uses TRBV6-6 and TRBJ2-7. Germline loops: CDR1 MNHNY, CDR2 SVGAGI (reference sequence). CDR3 size: 13 residues. CDR3: CASSFSNSYEQYF.

The rearrangement uses TRBV20-1 and TRBJ2-1; the TRBD2 assignment by TCRdb is unverifiable without DNA. Germline-derived CDR1 and CDR2 are DFQATT and SNEGSKA (reference sequence). The CDR3 length is 15 residues. The CDR3 spells CSAPAWASGYNEQFF.

This chain links TRBV5-1 with TRBJ2-1. CDR3 length: 15 amino acids. Looked up from germline, CDR1 is SGHRS and CDR2 is YFSETQ. CDR3: CASSNEGGLYNEQFF.